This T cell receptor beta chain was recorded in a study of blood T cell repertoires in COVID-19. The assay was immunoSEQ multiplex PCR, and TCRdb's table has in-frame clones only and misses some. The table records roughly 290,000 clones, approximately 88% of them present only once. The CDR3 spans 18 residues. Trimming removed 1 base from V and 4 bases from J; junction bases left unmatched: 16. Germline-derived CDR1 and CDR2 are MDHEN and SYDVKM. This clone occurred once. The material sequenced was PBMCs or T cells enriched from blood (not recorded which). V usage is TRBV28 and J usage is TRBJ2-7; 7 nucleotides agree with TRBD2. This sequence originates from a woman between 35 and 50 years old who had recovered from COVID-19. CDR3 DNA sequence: TGTGCCAGCAGTTTATCCCCCCCTCGACTAGCAGCGGGATACGAGCAGTACTTC. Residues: CASSLSPPRLAAGYEQYF.